This TCR beta chain was obtained from a study of beta chain features in type 1 diabetes. Study findings and constraints: TCRB CDR3s were moderately but significantly shorter in Type 1 diabetes patients in all four CD4+ subsets.

In this sample, this clone turned up a few times. Its antigen remains unidentified. Investigators reverse transcribed all isolated RNA, so they sequenced expressed TCRB transcripts. The repertoire was sequenced with immunoSEQ multiplex PCR; TCRdb's copy has only in-frame clones and lacks some. The profile shows hundreds of thousands of clones, approximately 11% of them singletons. The CDR3 covers 16 residues. The germline gives CDR1 MNHEY, CDR2 SVGAGI. The J segment lost 5 bases and the V segment lost 4 bases, leaving 9 bases of the junction unmatched. The sequenced material came from naive CD4+ T cells from blood. The chain uses TRBV6-5 and TRBJ1-5; 9 nucleotides agree with TRBD1. The receptor was derived from a man aged 30-40 years with type 1 diabetes. This chain's CDR3 is CASSSVSGTGYQPQHF. Here the CDR3 DNA reads TGTGCCAGCAGTTCCGTCTCCGGGACAGGGTATCAGCCCCAGCATTTT.